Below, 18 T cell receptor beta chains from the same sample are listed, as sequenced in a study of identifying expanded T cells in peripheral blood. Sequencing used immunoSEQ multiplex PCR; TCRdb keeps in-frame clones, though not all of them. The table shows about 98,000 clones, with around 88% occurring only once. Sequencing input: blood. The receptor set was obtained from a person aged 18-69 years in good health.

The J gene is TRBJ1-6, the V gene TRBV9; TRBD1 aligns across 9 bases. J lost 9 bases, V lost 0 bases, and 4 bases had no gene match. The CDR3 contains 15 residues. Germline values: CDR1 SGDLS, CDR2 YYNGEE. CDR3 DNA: TGTGCCAGCAGCGTAGGGGGGACAGGGCCTTCACCCCTCCACTTT. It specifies CASSVGGTGPSPLHF.

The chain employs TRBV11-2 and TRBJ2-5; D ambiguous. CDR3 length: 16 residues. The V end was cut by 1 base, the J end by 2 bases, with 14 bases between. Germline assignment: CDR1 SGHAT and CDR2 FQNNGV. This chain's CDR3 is CASSLARAVGQETQYF. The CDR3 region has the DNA TGTGCCAGCAGCTTAGCCCGGGCCGTGGGACAAGAGACCCAGTACTTC.

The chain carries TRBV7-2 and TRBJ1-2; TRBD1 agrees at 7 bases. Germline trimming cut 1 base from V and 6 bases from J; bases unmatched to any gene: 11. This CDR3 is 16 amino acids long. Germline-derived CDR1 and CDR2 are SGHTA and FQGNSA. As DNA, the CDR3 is TGTGCCAGCAGCTTAGGCCTCGACAGGGCGCGGGATGGCTACACCTTC. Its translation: CASSLGLDRARDGYTF.

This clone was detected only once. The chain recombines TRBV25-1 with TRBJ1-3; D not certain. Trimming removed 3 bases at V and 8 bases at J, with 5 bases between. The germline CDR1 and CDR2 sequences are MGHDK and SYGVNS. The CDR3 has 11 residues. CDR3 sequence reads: CASSDGYTIYF. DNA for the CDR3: TGTGCCAGCAGTGACGGGTACACCATATATTTT.

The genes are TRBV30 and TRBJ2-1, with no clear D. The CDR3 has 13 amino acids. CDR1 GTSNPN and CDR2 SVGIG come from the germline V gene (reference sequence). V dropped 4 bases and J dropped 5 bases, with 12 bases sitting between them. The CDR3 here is CAWKGYQNNEQFF. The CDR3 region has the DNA TGTGCCTGGAAAGGGTATCAAAACAATGAGCAGTTCTTC.

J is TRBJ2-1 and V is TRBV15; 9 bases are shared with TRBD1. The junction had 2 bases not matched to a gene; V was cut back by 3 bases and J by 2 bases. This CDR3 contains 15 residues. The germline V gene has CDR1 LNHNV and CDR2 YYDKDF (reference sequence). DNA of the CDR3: TGTGCCACCAGCAGCAGACAGGGGGCCTACAATGAGCAGTTCTTC. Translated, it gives CATSSRQGAYNEQFF. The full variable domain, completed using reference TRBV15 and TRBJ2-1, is DAMVIQNPRYQVTQFGKPVTLSCSQTLNHNVMYWYQQKSSQAPKLLFHYYDKDFNNEADTPDNFQSRRPNTSFCFLDIRSPGLGDTAMYLCATSSRQGAYNEQFFGPGTRLTVL.

The CDR3 sequence: CASSLDGVYNEQFF. CDR3 nucleotide sequence: TGTGCCAGCAGCTTAGACGGGGTATACAATGAGCAGTTCTTC. The chain employs TRBV7-2 and TRBJ2-1; weak D call: TRBD2 (5 bases). The CDR3 spans 14 residues. In germline, CDR1 is SGHTA, CDR2 FQGNSA. Trimming left V 1 base short and J 4 bases short, with 8 bases between.

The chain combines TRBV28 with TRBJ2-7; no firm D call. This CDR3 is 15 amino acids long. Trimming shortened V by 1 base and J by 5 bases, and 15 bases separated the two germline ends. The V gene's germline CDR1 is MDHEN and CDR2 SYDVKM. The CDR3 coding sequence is TGTGCCAGCAGTTTATTAGTAGCAGAAGCCGACGAGCAGTACTTC. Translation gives CASSLLVAEADEQYF.

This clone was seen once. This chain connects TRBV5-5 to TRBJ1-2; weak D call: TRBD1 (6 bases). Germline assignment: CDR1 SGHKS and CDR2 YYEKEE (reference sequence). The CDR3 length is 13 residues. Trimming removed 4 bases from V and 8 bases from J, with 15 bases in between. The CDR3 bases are TGTGCCAGCAGCCCTGAGGACAGACGCGGCTACACCTTC. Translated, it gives CASSPEDRRGYTF.

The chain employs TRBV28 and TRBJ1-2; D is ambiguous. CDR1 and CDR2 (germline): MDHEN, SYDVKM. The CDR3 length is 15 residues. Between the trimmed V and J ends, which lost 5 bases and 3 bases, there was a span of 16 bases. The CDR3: CASSMGLKHHYGYTF. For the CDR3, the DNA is TGTGCCAGCAGTATGGGCCTCAAACATCACTATGGCTACACCTTC.

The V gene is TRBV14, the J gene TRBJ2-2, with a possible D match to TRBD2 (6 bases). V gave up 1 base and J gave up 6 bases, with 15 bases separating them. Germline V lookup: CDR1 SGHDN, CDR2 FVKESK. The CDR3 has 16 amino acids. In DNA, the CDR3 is TGTGCCAGCAGCCAAGCGGACGGGAGTCTGTCCGGGGAGCTGTTTTTT. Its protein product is CASSQADGSLSGELFF.

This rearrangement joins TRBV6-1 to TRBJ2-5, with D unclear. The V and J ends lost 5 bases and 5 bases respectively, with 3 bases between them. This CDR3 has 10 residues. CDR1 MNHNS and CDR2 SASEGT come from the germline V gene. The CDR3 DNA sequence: TGTGCCAGCAGTTGGGAGACCCAGTACTTC. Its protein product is CASSWETQYF.

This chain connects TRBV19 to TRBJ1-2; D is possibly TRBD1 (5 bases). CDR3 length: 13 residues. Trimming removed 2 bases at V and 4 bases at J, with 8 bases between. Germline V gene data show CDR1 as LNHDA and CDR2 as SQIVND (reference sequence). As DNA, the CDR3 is TGTGCCAGTAGTATAAGACAGACCTATGGCTACACCTTC. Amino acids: CASSIRQTYGYTF.

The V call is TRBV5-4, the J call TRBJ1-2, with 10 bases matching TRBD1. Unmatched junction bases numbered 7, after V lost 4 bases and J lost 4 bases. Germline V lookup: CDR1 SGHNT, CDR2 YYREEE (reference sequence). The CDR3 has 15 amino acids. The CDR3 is CASSTGTGVFYGYTF. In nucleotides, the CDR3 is TGTGCCAGCAGCACCGGGACAGGGGTCTTCTATGGCTACACCTTC.

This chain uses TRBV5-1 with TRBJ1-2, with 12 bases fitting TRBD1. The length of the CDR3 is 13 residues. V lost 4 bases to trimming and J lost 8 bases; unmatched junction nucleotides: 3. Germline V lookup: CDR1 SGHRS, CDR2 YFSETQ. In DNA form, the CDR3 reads TGCGCCAGCAGCCCGGGACAGGGGGCCGGCTACACCTTC. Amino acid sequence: CASSPGQGAGYTF. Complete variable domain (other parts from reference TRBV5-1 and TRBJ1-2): KAGVTQTPRYLIKTRGQQVTLSCSPISGHRSVSWYQQTPGQGLQFLFEYFSETQRNKGNFPGRFSGRQFSNSRSEMNVSTLELGDSALYLCASSPGQGAGYTFGSGTRLTVV.

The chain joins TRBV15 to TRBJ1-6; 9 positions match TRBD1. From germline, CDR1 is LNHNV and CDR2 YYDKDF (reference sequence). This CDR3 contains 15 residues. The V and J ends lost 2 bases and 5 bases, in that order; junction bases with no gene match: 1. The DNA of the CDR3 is TGTGCCACCAGCAGATGGGACAGGGATAATTCACCCCTCCACTTT. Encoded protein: CATSRWDRDNSPLHF. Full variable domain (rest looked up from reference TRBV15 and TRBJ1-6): DAMVIQNPRYQVTQFGKPVTLSCSQTLNHNVMYWYQQKSSQAPKLLFHYYDKDFNNEADTPDNFQSRRPNTSFCFLDIRSPGLGDTAMYLCATSRWDRDNSPLHFGNGTRLTVT.

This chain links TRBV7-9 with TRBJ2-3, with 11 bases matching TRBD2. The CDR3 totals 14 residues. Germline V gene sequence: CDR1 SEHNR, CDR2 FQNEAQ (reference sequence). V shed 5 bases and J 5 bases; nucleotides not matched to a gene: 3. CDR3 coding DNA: TGTGCCAGCAGCAGGACTAGCGGGCAAGATACGCAGTATTTT. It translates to CASSRTSGQDTQYF.

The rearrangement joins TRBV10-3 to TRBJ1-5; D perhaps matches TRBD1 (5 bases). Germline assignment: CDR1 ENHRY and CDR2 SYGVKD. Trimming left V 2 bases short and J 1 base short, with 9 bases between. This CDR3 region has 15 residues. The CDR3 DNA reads TGTGCCATCAGTGAGCCAGGGAAGAGCAATCAGCCCCAGCATTTT. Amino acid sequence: CAISEPGKSNQPQHF.